One sample yielded the 24 T cell receptor beta chains listed below, sequenced in a study of regulatory T cells in long-lasting Graves disease (dated by TCRdb to about 2021). The library came from multiplex PCR. The sequencing machine was an Illumina HiSeq 4000. To build TCR beta libraries, CDR3 regions were amplified by Arm-PCR using iRepertoire HTBI primers. Through fastp at Q25 and MiXCR, TCRdb rebuilt clones from the public reads, retaining in-frame beta chains. When rows share a CDR3 protein, they turn into one entry using the most common DNA and genes. The sample table lists a few hundred thousand distinct CDR3 sequences, roughly a fifth of them with a count of one. Of the sample, about 13% is held by the ten largest clones. This sample's time point label indicates: persistent/refractory GD, antithyroid drugs over 5 years with positive TRAb. For both TCR sequencing and RNA sequencing, RNA was extracted from PBMCs in TRIzol.

Sequencing was performed on peripheral blood mononuclear cells (PBMCs), taken when the disease was refractory, from a patient treated with antithyroid drugs. These receptors were taken from a female donor with Graves disease.

At least ten counts were recorded for this clonotype. The CDR3, as DNA: TGTGCCAGCAGCCAACGGGTGGCTGAAGCTTTCTTT. This gives the protein CASSQRVAEAFF. The chain uses TRBV14 and TRBJ1-1; no reliable D call. The CDR3 is 12 amino acids. V was pared by 2 bases and J by 6 bases, with 7 bases between. Germline CDR1 SGHDN, CDR2 FVKESK.

V gene TRBV7-9 combines with J gene TRBJ1-2; D unresolved. The CDR3 totals 16 residues. Trimming took off 5 bases at V and 2 bases at J, with 18 bases between the two ends. Germline V CDR1 and CDR2: SEHNR, FQNEAQ (reference sequence). CDR3 sequence: CASSATDEAGNYGYTF. Written as DNA, the CDR3 is TGTGCCAGCAGCGCCACGGACGAGGCTGGAAACTATGGCTACACCTTC.

There are many counts of this clonotype. This chain links TRBV11-3 with TRBJ2-2; tentative D call: TRBD2 (5 bases). CDR3 length equals 14 residues. Per germline, CDR1 SGHNT and CDR2 YENEEA. Trimming cost V 4 bases and J 6 bases, with 12 bases left between them. CDR3 in DNA: TGTGCCAGCAGCTCGAGAGAGGGAGCCGGGGAGCTGTTTTTT. It translates to CASSSREGAGELFF.

Comments on this clonotype: A read error may explain this, as a much larger clone is one base away. The V gene is TRBV27, the J gene TRBJ1-1; 7 bases are shared with TRBD1. Germline V gene data show CDR1 as MNHEY and CDR2 as SMNVEV (reference sequence). This CDR3 region has 15 residues. After removal of 5 bases from V and 4 bases from J, the junction contained 10 bases not matched to a gene. This CDR3 is CASSVDSGGSTEAFF. CDR3 in DNA: TGTGCCAGCAGTGTAGACTCAGGGGGGAGCACTGAAGCTTTCTTT.

This clonotype has just a few counts. The chain couples TRBV20-1 to TRBJ1-6; weak D call: TRBD1 (5 bases). V gave up 0 bases and J gave up 2 bases, with 11 bases separating them. Germline values: CDR1 DFQATT, CDR2 SNEGSKA (reference sequence). CDR3 length equals 16 residues. The CDR3 loop is CSARDLGQTYNSPLHF. In DNA, the CDR3 is TGCAGTGCTAGAGATCTGGGGCAGACCTATAATTCACCCCTCCACTTT.

Many counts were recorded for this clonotype. The rearrangement joins TRBV2 to TRBJ2-7, with D possibly TRBD2 on 5 matching bases. The CDR3 sequence is 13 residues long. Trimming left V 6 bases short and J 7 bases short, with 16 bases between. CDR1 and CDR2 from the germline V gene are SNHLY and FYNNEI. The DNA of the CDR3 is TGTGCCAGCAGCGGAAGGACTCTCCTGGAGCAGTACTTC. As protein: CASSGRTLLEQYF.

This clonotype was observed a few times. The V call is TRBV28, the J call TRBJ2-1; 7 nucleotides match TRBD2. The germline CDR1 and CDR2 sequences are MDHEN and SYDVKM. With 9 bases clipped from V and 0 bases from J, the junction kept 5 bases outside the gene matches. This CDR3 comprises 14 residues. The CDR3 loop is CASWGGSSYNEQFF. The CDR3, as DNA: TGTGCCAGTTGGGGGGGGAGCTCCTACAATGAGCAGTTCTTC.

At least ten counts were recorded for this clonotype. The V gene is TRBV6-1, the J gene TRBJ1-2; 9 nucleotides align to TRBD1. CDR3 size: 14 residues. Trimming cost V 5 bases and J 4 bases; bases outside gene matches: 5. CDR1 and CDR2 (germline): MNHNS, SASEGT. CDR3 DNA: TGTGCCAGCAGTCCGGACAGGGGTAGCTATGGCTACACCTTC. It is translated as CASSPDRGSYGYTF.

This clonotype appeared many times. The chain couples TRBV15 to TRBJ1-6, with TRBD1 identical over 8 bases. Germline values: CDR1 LNHNV, CDR2 YYDKDF (reference sequence). The V and J ends lost 10 bases and 9 bases, in that order; junction bases with no gene match: 5. The CDR3 sequence is 12 residues long. CDR3 DNA sequence: TGTGCCATTGGACAGGGCGGTTCACCCCTCCACTTT. Translation: CAIGQGGSPLHF.

This clonotype was detected only a few times. The chain is built from TRBV29-1 and TRBJ1-2; D perhaps matches TRBD1 (5 bases). This CDR3 contains 12 residues. V dropped 7 bases and J dropped 7 bases, with 16 bases sitting between them. Germline V gene lookup returns CDR1 SQVTM and CDR2 ANQGSEA. In DNA form, the CDR3 reads TGCAGCGCTAAACTGGGGGGTGGTGGCTACACCTTC. Translation gives CSAKLGGGGYTF.

This clonotype occurred many times. The V gene is TRBV10-3, the J gene TRBJ2-5; perhaps TRBD2 as D (6 bases). Trimming shortened V by 0 bases and J by 5 bases, and 16 bases separated the two germline ends. CDR3 length: 16 residues. Germline values: CDR1 ENHRY, CDR2 SYGVKD. The DNA of the CDR3 is TGTGCCATCAGTGAGTCGGGCGGGACGGTATCGGAGACCCAGTACTTC. Residues: CAISESGGTVSETQYF.

The rearrangement joins TRBV20-1 to TRBJ1-5; 7 bases line up with TRBD1. This CDR3 has 13 amino acids. The V gene's germline CDR1 is DFQATT and CDR2 SNEGSKA (reference sequence). Trimming took 3 bases from V and 7 from J; bases not matched to a gene: 6. CDR3 in DNA: TGCAGTGCTAGCCCGTACAGGGGCCAGCCCCAGCATTTT. The encoded protein is CSASPYRGQPQHF.

V and J are TRBV20-1 and TRBJ2-3; a weak D match, TRBD2 (6 bases). CDR1 and CDR2 from the germline V gene are DFQATT and SNEGSKA (reference sequence). The CDR3 covers 13 residues. V lost 6 bases and J lost 1, with 11 bases in between. CDR3 sequence reads: CSANPGGTDTQYF. CDR3 nucleotides: TGCAGTGCCAACCCGGGGGGCACAGATACGCAGTATTTT.

V is TRBV4-2 and J is TRBJ2-2, with 11 bases lining up with TRBD2. Germline V gene data show CDR1 as LGHNA and CDR2 as YNFKEQ. V shed 0 bases and J 4 bases; nucleotides not matched to a gene: 7. The CDR3 has 18 residues. CDR3 in DNA: TGTGCCAGCAGCCAAGATACTACTAGCGGGGGCCTCACCGGGGAGCTGTTTTTT. It is translated as CASSQDTTSGGLTGELFF.

This clonotype was counted at least ten times. V gene TRBV20-1 combines with J gene TRBJ2-5; no definite D call. CDR1 and CDR2 (germline): DFQATT, SNEGSKA (reference sequence). V gave up 3 bases and J gave up 1 base, with 9 bases separating them. CDR3 size: 13 residues. The DNA of the CDR3 is TGCAGTGCTAGGTTCAGCGTCCAAGAGACCCAGTACTTC. As protein: CSARFSVQETQYF.

The sample holds one count of this clonotype. V usage is TRBV2 and J usage is TRBJ2-3, with a possible D match to TRBD1 (5 bases). V was trimmed by 7 bases and J by 4 bases, leaving 15 bases between them. The CDR3 loop spans 14 amino acids. CDR1 SNHLY and CDR2 FYNNEI come from the germline V gene. CDR3: CASTDPGAADTQYF. Written as DNA, the CDR3 is TGTGCCAGCACCGACCCTGGGGCAGCAGATACGCAGTATTTT.

This clonotype has just a few counts. J is TRBJ2-5 and V is TRBV5-1; 8 bases map to TRBD2. This CDR3 contains 15 residues. V shed 0 bases, J shed 4 bases, and the junction held 5 bases outside the gene matches. The germline V gene has CDR1 SGHRS and CDR2 YFSETQ. The CDR3 spells CASSLDYAGGETQYF. As DNA, the CDR3 is TGCGCCAGCAGCTTGGATTATGCGGGAGGAGAGACCCAGTACTTC.

This clonotype showed up many times. The gene calls are TRBV27 and TRBJ2-2; a possible D gene is TRBD2 (7 bases). The CDR3 is 14 residues long. Germline CDR1 MNHEY, CDR2 SMNVEV (reference sequence). Trimming took 4 bases from V and 4 from J, leaving 10 bases between them. This CDR3 reads CASSSGGGTGELFF. CDR3 DNA sequence: TGTGCCAGCAGTTCGGGGGGCGGCACCGGGGAGCTGTTTTTT.

There are a few counts of this clonotype. The chain joins TRBV5-1 to TRBJ2-1; D gene uncertain. The CDR3 totals 12 residues. Germline V gene sequence: CDR1 SGHRS, CDR2 YFSETQ. V dropped 1 base and J dropped 5 bases, with 4 bases sitting between them. The chain's CDR3 is CASSLQDNEQFF. In nucleotides, the CDR3 is TGCGCCAGCAGCTTGCAGGACAATGAGCAGTTCTTC.

In its sample, this clonotype was seen many times. The chain joins TRBV6-1 to TRBJ2-7, with TRBD1 matching over 9 bases. V trimming: 6 bases; J trimming: 9 bases; junction bases outside the gene matches: 9. Germline CDR1 and CDR2: MNHNS and SASEGT. The CDR3 contains 13 residues. This CDR3 reads CASSAGTGSRQYF. As DNA, the CDR3 is TGTGCCAGCAGCGCCGGGACAGGGAGTCGGCAGTACTTC.

This chain connects TRBV4-1 to TRBJ2-7, with 7 bases fitting TRBD1. The germline gives CDR1 MGHRA, CDR2 YSYEKL. V lost 2 bases and J lost 2; bases outside the gene matches: 3. This CDR3 contains 14 residues. The chain's CDR3 is CASSQRDSAYEQYF. In nucleotides, the CDR3 is TGCGCCAGCAGCCAAAGGGACAGTGCCTACGAGCAGTACTTC.

This clonotype was detected many times. The gene calls are TRBV2 and TRBJ1-6, with D unresolved. The ends were cut back, 4 bases at V and 3 bases at J, with 13 bases in the middle. The CDR3 runs 16 residues. The germline V gene has CDR1 SNHLY and CDR2 FYNNEI. CDR3 DNA: TGTGCCAGCAGTGCCCGGACGGAGGTCTATAATTCACCCCTCCACTTT. It yields the protein CASSARTEVYNSPLHF. The variable domain in full, completed from reference TRBV2 and TRBJ1-6, reads EPEVTQTPSHQVTQMGQEVILRCVPISNHLYFYWYRQILGQKVEFLVSFYNNEISEKSEIFDDQFSVERPDGSNFTLKIRSTKLEDSAMYFCASSARTEVYNSPLHFGNGTRLTVT.

V and J are TRBV20-1 and TRBJ2-3, with unresolved D. V lost 1 base and J lost 3, with 8 bases in between. CDR1 is DFQATT, CDR2 SNEGSKA, per germline (reference sequence). There are 13 residues in the CDR3. This CDR3 reads CSARALGTDTQYF. Here the CDR3 DNA reads TGCAGTGCTAGAGCCCTCGGGACAGATACGCAGTATTTT.

This clonotype was counted at least ten times. The chain recombines TRBV28 with TRBJ1-2; D might be TRBD1 (5 bases). V was pared by 4 bases and J by 0 bases, with 12 bases between. CDR3 length equals 15 residues. CDR1 is MDHEN, CDR2 SYDVKM, per germline. In DNA, the CDR3 is TGTGCCAGCAGTTCCGACAGACTGACTAACTATGGCTACACCTTC. Protein sequence: CASSSDRLTNYGYTF.